The source of this TCR beta chain is a study of blood T cell repertoires in COVID-19. In the authors' methods: By means of reference gene primer amplification, nucleated cell counts were estimated. Profiled with immunoSEQ multiplex PCR; TCRdb holds only in-frame clones, not every one. V, J and clone size were drawn from that table, and D and trimming were deduced from the DNA. This table holds fewer than 200,000 clones, about 86% found once. CDR1 is SGDLS, CDR2 YYNGEE, per germline. This CDR3 is built from 15 residues. Trimming shortened V by 0 bases and J by 6 bases, and 12 bases separated the two germline ends.

The chain couples TRBV9 to TRBJ1-4, with D maybe TRBD1 (5 bases). Sequencing was carried out using peripheral blood. This clonotype was sampled from a woman between 65 and 79 years old with COVID-19, enrolled during active disease. CDR3 bases: TGTGCCAGCAGCGTAGGGGAGGTGGGGGATGAAAAACTGTTTTTT. It specifies CASSVGEVGDEKLFF.